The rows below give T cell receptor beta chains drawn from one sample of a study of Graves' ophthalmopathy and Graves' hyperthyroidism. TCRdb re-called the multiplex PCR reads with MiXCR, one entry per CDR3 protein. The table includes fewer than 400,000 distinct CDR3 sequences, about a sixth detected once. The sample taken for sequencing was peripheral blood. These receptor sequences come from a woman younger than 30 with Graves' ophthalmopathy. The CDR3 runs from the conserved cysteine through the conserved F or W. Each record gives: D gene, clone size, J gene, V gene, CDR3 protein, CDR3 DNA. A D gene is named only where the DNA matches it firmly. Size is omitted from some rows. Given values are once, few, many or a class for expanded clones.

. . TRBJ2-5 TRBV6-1 CASSAERGYETQYF TGTGCCAGCAGTGCAGAAAGGGGATACGAGACCCAGTACTTC
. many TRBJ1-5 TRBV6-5 CASSSGPRANQPQHF TGTGCCAGCAGTTCCGGGCCCCGAGCCAATCAGCCCCAGCATTTT
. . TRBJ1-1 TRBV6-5 CASSYDQGRDTEAFF TGTGCCAGCAGTTACGATCAGGGCAGGGACACTGAAGCTTTCTTT
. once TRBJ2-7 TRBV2 CASSARDGSRGEQYF TGTGCCAGCAGCGCCAGGGACGGCTCCCGGGGCGAGCAGTACTTC
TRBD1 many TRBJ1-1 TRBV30 CAWKGDRPFDTEAFF TGTGCCTGGAAGGGGGACAGGCCGTTCGACACTGAAGCTTTCTTT
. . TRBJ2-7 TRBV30 CAWIYGNRREQYF TGTGCCTGGATCTATGGAAATCGGCGGGAGCAGTACTTC
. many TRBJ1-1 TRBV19 CASTTTQSMNTEAFF TGTGCCAGTACTACGACACAGAGCATGAACACTGAAGCTTTCTTT
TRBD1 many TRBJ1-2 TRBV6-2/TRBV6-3 CASRRDSYSYTF TGTGCCAGCCGCCGGGACAGCTATAGCTACACCTTC
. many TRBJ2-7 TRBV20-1 CSASFSYEQYF TGCAGTGCTTCCTTTTCCTACGAGCAGTACTTC
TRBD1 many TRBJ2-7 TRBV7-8 CASSLLLKTGRIYEQYF TGTGCCAGCAGCCTGCTCTTAAAGACAGGGAGAATCTACGAGCAGTACTTC
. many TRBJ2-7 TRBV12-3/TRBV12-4 CASSLAVGEGSGERYF .
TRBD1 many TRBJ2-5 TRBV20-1 CSARDRVGQETQYF TGCAGTGCCAGGGACAGGGTAGGCCAAGAGACCCAGTACTTC
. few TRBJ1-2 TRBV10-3 CAIASVGLNAVDGYTF TGTGCCATCGCTTCGGTGGGGTTAAATGCGGTCGATGGCTACACCTTC
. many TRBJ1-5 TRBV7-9 CASNELSNQPQHF TGTGCCAGCAACGAGTTAAGCAATCAGCCCCAGCATTTT
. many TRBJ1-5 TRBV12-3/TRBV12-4 CASSLGGRQPQHF TGTGCCAGCAGTTTGGGCGGCAGGCAGCCCCAGCATTTT
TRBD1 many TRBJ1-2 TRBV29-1 CSVDGTGYGYTF TGCAGCGTTGATGGGACAGGATATGGCTACACCTTC
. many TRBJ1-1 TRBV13 CASSSGANTEAFF TGTGCCAGCAGCTCCGGGGCAAACACTGAAGCTTTCTTT
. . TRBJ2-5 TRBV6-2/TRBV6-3 CASRQSAGETQYF TGTGCCAGCCGCCAGTCAGCGGGAGAGACCCAGTACTTC
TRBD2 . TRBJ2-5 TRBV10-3 CAISGTSKETQYF TGTGCCATCAGTGGGACTAGTAAAGAGACCCAGTACTTC
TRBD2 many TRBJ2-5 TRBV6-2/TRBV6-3 CASSRSSGGSRHRQETQYF TGTGCCAGCAGCCGATCTAGCGGGGGGAGTCGTCACCGCCAAGAGACCCAGTACTTC
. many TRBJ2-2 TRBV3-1 CASSQELRGLRSGELFF TGTGCCAGCAGCCAAGAACTGCGCGGGCTGAGGTCCGGGGAGCTGTTTTTT
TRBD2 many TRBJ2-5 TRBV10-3 CAISGRGETQYF TGTGCCATCAGCGGGCGGGGGGAGACCCAGTACTTC
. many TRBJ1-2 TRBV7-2 CASSQMPNYGYTF TGTGCCAGCAGCCAGATGCCCAACTATGGCTACACCTTC
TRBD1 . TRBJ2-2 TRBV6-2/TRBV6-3 CASSVDRPANTGELFF TGTGCCAGCAGTGTGGACAGGCCCGCGAACACCGGGGAGCTGTTTTTT
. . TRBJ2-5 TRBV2 CASSADRRGETQYF TGTGCCAGCAGCGCGGACAGGAGGGGAGAGACCCAGTACTTC
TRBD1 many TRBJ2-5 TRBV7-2 CASSLIGTAQETQYF TGTGCCAGCAGCTTAATTGGGACAGCCCAAGAGACCCAGTACTTC
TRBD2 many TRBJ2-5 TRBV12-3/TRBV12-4 CASSLTSGTQETQYF TGTGCCAGCAGTTTGACTAGCGGGACCCAAGAGACCCAGTACTTC
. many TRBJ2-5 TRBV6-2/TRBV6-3 CASSYSRQQTQYF TGTGCCAGCAGTTACTCTCGGCAGCAGACCCAGTACTTC
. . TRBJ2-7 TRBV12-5 CASGLQPTVPLTWQYF TGTGCTAGTGGTTTACAACCGACAGTCCCCCTTACTTGGCAGTACTTC
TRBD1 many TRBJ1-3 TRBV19 CVSSTQGQGGNTIYF TGTGTCAGTAGTACTCAAGGACAGGGAGGAAACACCATATATTTT
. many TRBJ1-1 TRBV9 CASSSLGGGTEAFF TGTGCCAGCAGCTCCTTGGGGGGTGGTACTGAAGCTTTCTTT
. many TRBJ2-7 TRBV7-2 CASSYTDEQYF TGTGCCAGCAGCTATACGGACGAGCAGTACTTC
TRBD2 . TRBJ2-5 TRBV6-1 CASKPSGRETQYF TGCGCCAGCAAGCCTAGCGGGAGAGAGACCCAGTACTTC
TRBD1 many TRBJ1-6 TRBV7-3 CASSPTGTGTNSPLHF TGTGCCAGCAGCCCGACCGGGACAGGGACTAATTCACCCCTCCACTTT
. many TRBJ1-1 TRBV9 CASSVGGPWDTEAFF TGTGCCAGCAGCGTAGGGGGGCCCTGGGACACTGAAGCTTTCTTT
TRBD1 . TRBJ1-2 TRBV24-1 CATSDPTLTGTGDYGYTF TGTGCCACCAGTGATCCCACCCTCACCGGGACAGGGGACTATGGCTACACCTTC
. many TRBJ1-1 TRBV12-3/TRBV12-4 CASSPSYTEAFF TGTGCCAGCAGTCCAAGTTACACTGAAGCTTTCTTT
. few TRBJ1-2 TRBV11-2 CASSLEGRAGVYGYTF TGTGCCAGCAGCTTAGAGGGACGGGCAGGGGTCTATGGCTACACCTTC
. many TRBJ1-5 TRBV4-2 CASSQFYKGAGSNQPQHF TGTGCCAGCAGCCAATTTTATAAAGGGGCAGGGAGTAATCAGCCCCAGCATTTT
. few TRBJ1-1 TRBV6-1 CASSQGARSEAFF TGTGCCAGCAGTCAAGGGGCTCGCTCTGAAGCTTTCTTT
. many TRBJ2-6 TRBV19 CASSPWGGSGANVLTF TGTGCCAGTAGCCCCTGGGGAGGCTCTGGGGCCAACGTCCTGACTTTC
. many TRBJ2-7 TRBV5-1 CASSLGAGLYYEQYF TGCGCCAGCAGCTTGGGGGCAGGTCTTTACTACGAGCAGTACTTC